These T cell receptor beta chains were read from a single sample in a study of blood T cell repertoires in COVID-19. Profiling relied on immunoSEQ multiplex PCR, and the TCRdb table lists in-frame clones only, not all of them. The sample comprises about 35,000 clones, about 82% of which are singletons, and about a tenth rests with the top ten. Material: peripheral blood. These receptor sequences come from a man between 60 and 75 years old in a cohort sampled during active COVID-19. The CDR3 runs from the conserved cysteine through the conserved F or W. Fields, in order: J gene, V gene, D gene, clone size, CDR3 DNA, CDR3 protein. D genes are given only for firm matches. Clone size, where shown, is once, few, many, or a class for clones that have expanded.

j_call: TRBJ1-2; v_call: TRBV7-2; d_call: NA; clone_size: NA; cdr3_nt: TGTGCCAGCAGCCTAAGGGACTCTTCTGGCTACACCTTC; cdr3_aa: CASSLRDSSGYTF
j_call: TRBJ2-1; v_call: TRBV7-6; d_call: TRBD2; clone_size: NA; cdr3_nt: TGTGCCAGCAGCTTACCTAGCGGCTCCTACAATGAGCAGTTCTTC; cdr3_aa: CASSLPSGSYNEQFF
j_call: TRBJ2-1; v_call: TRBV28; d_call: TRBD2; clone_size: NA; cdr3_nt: TGTGCCAGCATTAGCGGGAGTTCCTACAATGAGCAGTTCTTC; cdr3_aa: CASISGSSYNEQFF
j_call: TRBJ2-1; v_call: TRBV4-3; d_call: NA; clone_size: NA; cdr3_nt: TGCGCCAGCAGCACCCGGACTATCGACGAGCAGTTCTTC; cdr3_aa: CASSTRTIDEQFF
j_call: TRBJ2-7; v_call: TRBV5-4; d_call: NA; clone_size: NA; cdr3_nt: TGTGCCAGCAGCTTGGACGGGGAGCAGTACTTC; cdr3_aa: CASSLDGEQYF
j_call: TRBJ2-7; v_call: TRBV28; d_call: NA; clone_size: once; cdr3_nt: TGTGCCAGCAGTTTCCGGGACTCGAAAGAGCAGTACTTC; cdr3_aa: CASSFRDSKEQYF
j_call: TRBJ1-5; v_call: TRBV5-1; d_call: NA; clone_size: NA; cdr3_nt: TGCGCCAGCAGCCCAGGCCCTGGGAATCAGCCCCAGCATTTT; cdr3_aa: CASSPGPGNQPQHF
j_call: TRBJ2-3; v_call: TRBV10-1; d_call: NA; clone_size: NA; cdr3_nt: TGCGCCAGCAGTCTGACCGGGGATACGCAGTATTTT; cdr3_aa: CASSLTGDTQYF
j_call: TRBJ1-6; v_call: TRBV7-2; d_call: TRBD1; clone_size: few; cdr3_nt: TGTGCCAGCAGCGGATCGGGACAGGGTAATTCACCCCTCCACTTT; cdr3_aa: CASSGSGQGNSPLHF
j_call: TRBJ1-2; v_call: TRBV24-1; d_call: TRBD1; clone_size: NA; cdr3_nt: TGTGCCACCAGTGACCCCCCCCCGTCGACGGGACAGGTTCCCCTGGATTATGGCTACACCTTC; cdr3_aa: CATSDPPPSTGQVPLDYGYTF
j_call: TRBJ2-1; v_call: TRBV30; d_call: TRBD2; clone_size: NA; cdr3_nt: TGTGCCTGGAGTATAACACCCGGGGGGACGAGGTACAATGAGCAGTTCTTC; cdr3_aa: CAWSITPGGTRYNEQFF
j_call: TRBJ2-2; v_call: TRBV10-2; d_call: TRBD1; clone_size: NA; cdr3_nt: TGCGCCAGCAGAGGACAGGGGAGCGCCGGGGAGCTGTTTTTT; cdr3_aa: CASRGQGSAGELFF
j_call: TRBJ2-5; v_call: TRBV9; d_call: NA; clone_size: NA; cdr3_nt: TGTGCCAGCTCAGCGCGAGGGGGAGCTGAAGAGACCCAGTACTTC; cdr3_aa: CASSARGGAEETQYF
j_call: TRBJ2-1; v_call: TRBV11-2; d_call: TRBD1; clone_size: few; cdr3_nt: TGTGCCAGCAGCAAACAGGGGTATGAGCAGTTCTTC; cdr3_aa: CASSKQGYEQFF
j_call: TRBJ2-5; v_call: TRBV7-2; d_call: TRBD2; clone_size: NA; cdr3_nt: TGTGCCAGCAGCCCGATGACTAGCGGGCGAGAGACCCAGTACTTC; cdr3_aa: CASSPMTSGRETQYF
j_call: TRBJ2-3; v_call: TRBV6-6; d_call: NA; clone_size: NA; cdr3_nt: TGTGCCAGCAGTTACCCACTAGTCGGGACGCAGTATTTT; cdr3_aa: CASSYPLVGTQYF